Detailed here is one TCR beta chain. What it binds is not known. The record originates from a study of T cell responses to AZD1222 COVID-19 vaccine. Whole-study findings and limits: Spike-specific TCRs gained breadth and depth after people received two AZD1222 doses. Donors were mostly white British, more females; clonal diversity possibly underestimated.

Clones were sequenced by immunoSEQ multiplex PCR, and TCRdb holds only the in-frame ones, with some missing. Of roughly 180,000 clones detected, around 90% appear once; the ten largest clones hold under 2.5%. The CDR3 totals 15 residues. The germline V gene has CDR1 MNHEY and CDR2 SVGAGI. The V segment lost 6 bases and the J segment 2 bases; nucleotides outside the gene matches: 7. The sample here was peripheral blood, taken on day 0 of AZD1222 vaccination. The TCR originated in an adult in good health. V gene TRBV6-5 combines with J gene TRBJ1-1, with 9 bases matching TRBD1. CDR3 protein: CASSYRDRANTEAFF. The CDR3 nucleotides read TGTGCCAGCAGCTACCGGGACAGGGCCAACACTGAAGCTTTCTTT.